The 25 T cell receptor beta chains listed next were all sequenced from one sample in a study of blood T cell repertoires in COVID-19. Sequencing was performed with immunoSEQ multiplex PCR; in TCRdb, only in-frame clones are kept and a portion is missing. The repertoire holds about 180,000 clones, about 85% seen once, with less than 3% in the top ten. The sample consisted of peripheral blood. These receptors were taken from a young woman with active or convalescent COVID-19.

The chain uses TRBV9 and TRBJ1-1; D possibly corresponds to TRBD1 (5 bases). Germline V gene data show CDR1 as SGDLS and CDR2 as YYNGEE. The CDR3 extends over 15 amino acids. V was clipped by 3 bases and J by 4 bases, with 16 bases between them. The DNA for the CDR3 is TGTGCCAGCAGCGCGCAAGGGGAGGTGGGCACTGAAGCTTTCTTT. Its translation: CASSAQGEVGTEAFF. Drawing the rest from reference TRBV9 and TRBJ1-1, the complete variable domain is DSGVTQTPKHLITATGQRVTLRCSPRSGDLSVYWYQQSLDQGLQFLIQYYNGEERAKGNILERFSAQQFPDLHSELNLSSLELGDSALYFCASSAQGEVGTEAFFGQGTRLTVV.

The chain has TRBV13 and TRBJ2-2; D unresolved. Germline V gene sequence: CDR1 PRHDT, CDR2 FYEKMQ (reference sequence). V was clipped by 2 bases and J by 6 bases, with 4 bases between them. CDR3 size: 12 residues. DNA of the CDR3: TGTGCCAGCAGCTTACTTGCCGGGGAGCTGTTTTTT. It translates to CASSLLAGELFF.

The CDR3 loop is CASSPPLAREGTYEQYF. The DNA for the CDR3 is TGTGCCAGCAGCCCCCCCCTTGCGCGGGAGGGTACCTACGAGCAGTACTTC. The V call is TRBV7-9, the J call TRBJ2-7; 9 bases are a match to TRBD2. The germline gives CDR1 SEHNR, CDR2 FQNEAQ (reference sequence). The CDR3 is 17 residues long. Trimming took 5 bases from V and 2 from J; bases not matched to a gene: 13.

V is TRBV19 and J is TRBJ1-5; possibly TRBD1 for D (6 bases). The CDR3 is 15 amino acids. Per germline, CDR1 LNHDA and CDR2 SQIVND (reference sequence). V was shortened by 3 bases and J by 1 base, with 10 bases between the two germline ends. CDR3 coding DNA: TGTGCCAGTAGTATGGGGGGGCGGAGCAATCAGCCCCAGCATTTT. The encoded protein is CASSMGGRSNQPQHF.

A single count supports this clone. The genes are TRBV18 and TRBJ1-4, with D unclear. From germline, CDR1 is KGHSH and CDR2 LQKENI. The CDR3 runs to 16 residues. Trimming stripped 3 bases from V and 5 bases from J, with 16 bases between. CDR3 nucleotides: TGTGCCAGCTCACCCACGCGTCCTCCTTTAAATGAAAAACTGTTTTTT. Translating it yields CASSPTRPPLNEKLFF. Variable domain in full (rest from reference TRBV18 and TRBJ1-4): NAGVMQNPRHLVRRRGQEARLRCSPMKGHSHVYWYRQLPEEGLKFMVYLQKENIIDESGMPKERFSAEFPKEGPSILRIQQVVRGDSAAYFCASSPTRPPLNEKLFFGSGTQLSVL.

This clone was observed once. The genes are TRBV19 and TRBJ2-3, with D tentatively TRBD1 (5 bases). V shed 2 bases and J shed 5 bases, with 11 bases lying between them. Germline V lookup: CDR1 LNHDA, CDR2 SQIVND (reference sequence). CDR3 length: 14 amino acids. CDR3 coding DNA: TGTGCCAGTAGTATAAAAGGGGTGGAAGATACGCAGTATTTT. As protein: CASSIKGVEDTQYF.

The CDR3 sequence is CASSPADNRGDTEAFF. The CDR3 DNA reads as TGTGCCAGCAGCCCGGCGGACAACAGGGGTGACACTGAAGCTTTCTTT. V is TRBV14 and J is TRBJ1-1, with 7 bases lining up with TRBD1. The germline gives CDR1 SGHDN, CDR2 FVKESK. The CDR3 contains 16 residues. V lost 4 bases and J lost 3; bases outside the gene matches: 11.

As concerns this clone: At the DNA level, this CDR3 is encoded by other sequences in the same sample as well. The CDR3 DNA reads as TGTGCCAGCAGCCCTACAGGGGGCTCCTACGAGCAGTACTTC. Translating gives CASSPTGGSYEQYF. The chain joins TRBV7-9 to TRBJ2-7; 8 bases match TRBD1. Germline lookup yields CDR1 SEHNR and CDR2 FQNEAQ (reference sequence). The length of the CDR3 is 14 residues. The J segment lost 0 bases and the V segment lost 5 bases, leaving 3 bases of the junction unmatched.

V and J are TRBV19 and TRBJ1-2; possibly TRBD1 for D (6 bases). The CDR3 runs 14 residues. V shed 6 bases and J shed 5 bases, with 16 bases lying between them. The germline V gene encodes CDR1 LNHDA and CDR2 SQIVND (reference sequence). The CDR3: CASSQQGFGYGYTF. Written as DNA, the CDR3 is TGTGCCAGTAGCCAACAGGGATTTGGGTATGGCTACACCTTC. Variable domain in full (rest from reference TRBV19 and TRBJ1-2): DGGITQSPKYLFRKEGQNVTLSCEQNLNHDAMYWYRQDPGQGLRLIYYSQIVNDFQKGDIAEGYSVSREKKESFPLTVTSAQKNPTAFYLCASSQQGFGYGYTFGSGTRLTVV.

This sequence joins TRBV10-1 and TRBJ1-1, with TRBD1 identical over 10 bases. Trimming cost V 5 bases and J 2 bases; bases outside gene matches: 5. The CDR3 is made up of 15 amino acids. The germline gives CDR1 WNHNN, CDR2 SYGVQD (reference sequence). DNA of the CDR3: TGCGCCAGCAGTACTCGGACAGGGGGAAACACTGAAGCTTTCTTT. Translating it yields CASSTRTGGNTEAFF.

The gene calls are TRBV7-9 and TRBJ1-4; no definite D call. The CDR3 has 14 residues. The V gene's germline CDR1 is SEHNR and CDR2 FQNEAQ (reference sequence). V lost 5 bases and J 3 bases, leaving 10 bases between the germline ends. The CDR3 DNA is TGTGCCAGCAGCCCCACTCTGGCTAATGAAAAACTGTTTTTT. Translated, it gives CASSPTLANEKLFF.

About this clone: Other nucleotide sequences from this sample produce the same CDR3. The chain is built from TRBV19 and TRBJ2-7; TRBD2 might be the D (6 bases). The germline CDR1 and CDR2 sequences are LNHDA and SQIVND (reference sequence). Trimming shortened V by 3 bases and J by 4 bases, and 7 bases separated the two germline ends. CDR3 length: 12 amino acids. The CDR3 is CASSMGGYEQYF. In DNA form, the CDR3 reads TGTGCCAGTAGTATGGGGGGATACGAGCAGTACTTC.

The rearrangement joins TRBV30 to TRBJ2-3; a weak D match, TRBD2 (6 bases). Per germline, CDR1 GTSNPN and CDR2 SVGIG (reference sequence). Trimming cost V 1 base and J 3 bases, with 11 bases left between them. The CDR3 has 14 residues. The CDR3 region has the DNA TGTGCCTGGAGTGCATTGGGGAGGACAGATACGCAGTATTTT. It codes for CAWSALGRTDTQYF. The full variable domain, completed using reference TRBV30 and TRBJ2-3, is SQTIHQWPATLVQPVGSPLSLECTVEGTSNPNLYWYRQAAGRGLQLLFYSVGIGQISSEVPQNLSASRPQDRQFILSSKKLLLSDSGFYLCAWSALGRTDTQYFGPGTRLTVL.

The chain uses TRBV12-5 and TRBJ1-2, with D perhaps matching TRBD1 (6 bases). Germline V lookup: CDR1 LGHNT, CDR2 FRNRAP. V was pared by 0 bases and J by 1 base, with 9 bases between. The CDR3 totals 15 residues. The CDR3 spells CASGLVPTGNYGYTF. In nucleotides, the CDR3 is TGTGCTAGTGGTTTGGTTCCGACAGGTAACTATGGCTACACCTTC.

The J gene is TRBJ1-6, the V gene TRBV19; 8 bases fit TRBD1. After removal of 9 bases from V and 4 bases from J, the junction contained 5 bases not matched to a gene. CDR3 size: 14 residues. CDR1 is LNHDA and CDR2 is SQIVND in the germline V gene (reference sequence). For the CDR3, the DNA is TGTGCCAGCTGGGACAGGAGATATAATTCACCCCTCCACTTT. Translated, it gives CASWDRRYNSPLHF.

The table lists this clone with a few counts. The chain combines TRBV28 with TRBJ1-2; the D gene is possibly TRBD1 (6 bases). The CDR3 has 14 residues. The germline CDR1 and CDR2 sequences are MDHEN and SYDVKM. Trimming left V 7 bases short and J 0 bases short, with 12 bases between. CDR3 in DNA: TGTGCCAGCACCCAACAGGGTACTAACTATGGCTACACCTTC. Protein: CASTQQGTNYGYTF.

The chain employs TRBV9 and TRBJ2-7; perhaps TRBD1 as D (5 bases). The V and J ends lost 0 bases and 3 bases respectively, with 10 bases between them. Germline CDR1 and CDR2: SGDLS and YYNGEE. The CDR3 sequence is 14 residues long. The CDR3 DNA sequence: TGTGCCAGCAGCGTAGGAGGACACCGCTACGAGCAGTACTTC. As protein: CASSVGGHRYEQYF.

The rearrangement uses TRBV10-3 and TRBJ1-1, with 7 bases lining up with TRBD1. The CDR3 length is 15 residues. Germline trimming cut 5 bases from V and 0 bases from J; bases unmatched to any gene: 6. The germline CDR1 and CDR2 sequences are ENHRY and SYGVKD. This CDR3 is CAISSKQGLNTEAFF. The CDR3 region has the DNA TGTGCCATCAGTTCCAAACAGGGGCTGAACACTGAAGCTTTCTTT.

This clone occurred a few times. The J gene is TRBJ2-4, the V gene TRBV28; 11 bases are a match to TRBD2. The J segment lost 4 bases and the V segment lost 6 bases, leaving 11 bases of the junction unmatched. The CDR3 has 17 amino acids. Germline V lookup: CDR1 MDHEN, CDR2 SYDVKM. DNA for the CDR3: TGTGCCAGCAGCCCCGTGGGGACTAGCGGCACAAAAAACATTCAGTACTTC. It specifies CASSPVGTSGTKNIQYF.

The chain employs TRBV6-5 and TRBJ1-6; possibly TRBD1 for D (6 bases). Trimming pared 3 bases from V and 9 bases from J, leaving 12 bases between. Per the germline V gene, CDR1 is MNHEY and CDR2 is SVGAGI. The CDR3 is made up of 14 amino acids. The CDR3 reads CASSYQRGGSPLHF. The DNA of the CDR3 is TGTGCCAGCAGTTATCAAAGGGGGGGTTCACCCCTCCACTTT.

V usage is TRBV12-3 or TRBV12-4 and J usage is TRBJ1-1, with unresolved D. Trimming pared 1 base from V and 11 bases from J, leaving 14 bases between. This CDR3 is 13 amino acids long. The CDR3 DNA is TGTGCCAGCAGTTTAGGGCACCCCTGGGAGGCTTTCTTT. It translates to CASSLGHPWEAFF.

The V and J genes are TRBV7-9 and TRBJ1-2; 8 positions match TRBD1. This CDR3 is 14 amino acids long. After removal of 5 bases from V and 7 bases from J, the junction contained 9 bases not matched to a gene. CDR1 SEHNR and CDR2 FQNEAQ come from the germline V gene (reference sequence). The CDR3 DNA reads TGTGCCAGCAGCCCTGGTCAGGGGGCGCGTGGCTACACCTTC. As protein: CASSPGQGARGYTF.

The V gene is TRBV7-6, the J gene TRBJ2-1; the D is unclear. The CDR3 runs 11 residues. Between the trimmed V and J ends, which lost 1 base and 10 bases, there was a span of 5 bases. Germline CDR1 reads SGHVS; CDR2 reads FNYEAQ. CDR3 loop: CASSLGAEQFF. CDR3 bases: TGTGCCAGCAGCTTAGGAGCGGAGCAGTTCTTC.

This chain links TRBV5-4 with TRBJ1-1; 7 nucleotides agree with TRBD1. The germline gives CDR1 SGHNT, CDR2 YYREEE (reference sequence). V shed 3 bases, J shed 3 bases, and the junction held 11 bases outside the gene matches. The CDR3 extends over 16 amino acids. The CDR3 region has the DNA TGTGCCAGCAGCTCGTCCCGGGACAGATCTTACACTGAAGCTTTCTTT. This translates into CASSSSRDRSYTEAFF.

The chain links TRBV29-1 to TRBJ2-1, with TRBD1 identical over 7 bases. Trimming cost V 0 bases and J 0 bases; bases outside gene matches: 5. CDR1 SQVTM and CDR2 ANQGSEA come from the germline V gene. CDR3 size: 16 residues. The CDR3 DNA reads TGCAGCGTTGAAGATCCGGACAGGAGCTCCTACAATGAGCAGTTCTTC. Encoded protein: CSVEDPDRSSYNEQFF.